One sample yielded the 32 T cell receptor beta chains listed below, sequenced in a study of blood T cell repertoires in COVID-19. Some clones are missing from TCRdb's copy, which holds only in-frame ones; the method was immunoSEQ multiplex PCR. The data contain roughly 240,000 clones, roughly 86% of them seen just once; the ten biggest clones take up approximately 2%. The sequenced sample consisted of PBMCs or T cells enriched from blood (not recorded which). The receptors derive from a woman aged 45 to 65 who had recovered from COVID-19.

In its sample, this clone was seen once. The chain is built from TRBV7-9 and TRBJ2-1; no definite D call. Germline lookup yields CDR1 SEHNR and CDR2 FQNEAQ (reference sequence). The V end lost 0 bases, the J end lost 6 bases, and 15 bases lay between the germline ends. The CDR3 contains 16 residues. The CDR3 bases are TGTGCCAGCAGCTTAGCCGGTATCTCGCCCCGCAATGAGCAGTTCTTC. Encoded protein: CASSLAGISPRNEQFF.

This sequence joins TRBV5-1 and TRBJ2-1, with 9 bases fitting TRBD1. Germline V gene data show CDR1 as SGHRS and CDR2 as YFSETQ. CDR3 length equals 17 residues. V was pared by 3 bases and J by 3 bases, with 10 bases of the junction left unmatched. CDR3 coding DNA: TGCGCCAGCAGCTCAATTCAGACAGGGGGTTACTACAATGAGCAGTTCTTC. Translating it yields CASSSIQTGGYYNEQFF.

This clone has only one observation. The rearrangement uses TRBV2 and TRBJ2-5; the D is unclear. The CDR3 extends over 15 amino acids. V gave up 6 bases and J gave up 5 bases, with 19 bases separating them. The germline V gene encodes CDR1 SNHLY and CDR2 FYNNEI. This chain's CDR3 is CASSPLTLSGETQYF. CDR3 nucleotides: TGTGCCAGCAGCCCCTTGACTCTTTCCGGGGAGACCCAGTACTTC.

The chain combines TRBV4-1 with TRBJ2-1, with 8 bases matching TRBD1. Trimming took 2 bases from V and 4 from J; bases not matched to a gene: 7. Germline assignment: CDR1 MGHRA and CDR2 YSYEKL. This CDR3 comprises 16 residues. Written as DNA, the CDR3 is TGCGCCAGCAGCCAACCCCGGGACAGGCCTTACAATGAGCAGTTCTTC. Its protein is CASSQPRDRPYNEQFF.

DNA of the CDR3: TGCGCCAGCAGCCAAGAGGACAACTCCTACAATGAGCAGTTCTTC. Protein: CASSQEDNSYNEQFF. The gene calls are TRBV4-3 and TRBJ2-1; D is possibly TRBD1 (5 bases). The CDR3 length is 15 residues. Germline V gives CDR1 LGHNA, CDR2 YSLEER. Trimming cost V 0 bases and J 0 bases, with 6 bases left between them.

The J gene is TRBJ2-3, the V gene TRBV2; D gene uncertain. Germline CDR1 and CDR2: SNHLY and FYNNEI. The CDR3 has 12 residues. Trimming left V 10 bases short and J 3 bases short, with 11 bases between. CDR3 amino acids: CATSFVTDTQYF. In DNA form, the CDR3 reads TGTGCCACCTCGTTCGTAACAGATACGCAGTATTTT. Full variable domain (remainder filled in from reference TRBV2 and TRBJ2-3): EPEVTQTPSHQVTQMGQEVILRCVPISNHLYFYWYRQILGQKVEFLVSFYNNEISEKSEIFDDQFSVERPDGSNFTLKIRSTKLEDSAMYFCATSFVTDTQYFGPGTRLTVL.

V and J are TRBV27 and TRBJ1-5, with D possibly being TRBD1 (5 bases). This CDR3 contains 16 residues. Germline CDR1 and CDR2: MNHEY and SMNVEV (reference sequence). The V end lost 3 bases, the J end lost 7 bases, and 19 bases lay between the germline ends. DNA for the CDR3: TGTGCCAGCAGTTTGAAGGGGTTGGGGGGGTTCCAGCCCCAGCATTTT. Translation: CASSLKGLGGFQPQHF.

V and J are TRBV6-6 and TRBJ2-7, with TRBD2 matching over 9 bases. With 2 bases clipped from V and 3 bases from J, the junction kept 5 bases outside the gene matches. The CDR3 covers 15 residues. The germline V gene encodes CDR1 MNHNY and CDR2 SVGAGI (reference sequence). The CDR3 DNA reads as TGTGCCAGCAGTTACCCTAGCGGGGACGTCTACGAGCAGTACTTC. Amino acids: CASSYPSGDVYEQYF.

This rearrangement joins TRBV5-8 to TRBJ1-2; 7 bases map to TRBD1. In germline, CDR1 is SGHTS, CDR2 YDEGEE. The trim removed 10 bases at V and 4 bases at J, leaving 10 bases unmatched. The CDR3 consists of 13 residues. This CDR3 is CALLQGKLYGYTF. The CDR3 nucleotides read TGTGCCCTCTTACAGGGGAAGCTCTATGGCTACACCTTC.

The rearrangement uses TRBV29-1 and TRBJ2-7; 9 positions agree with TRBD2. The CDR3 length is 13 residues. Looked up from germline, CDR1 is SQVTM and CDR2 is ANQGSEA. The J segment lost 1 base and the V segment lost 4 bases, leaving 2 bases of the junction unmatched. This CDR3 is CSVATSGSYEQYF. CDR3 coding DNA: TGCAGCGTTGCGACTAGCGGTTCCTACGAGCAGTACTTC.

The chain uses TRBV6-5 and TRBJ2-7; unclear D gene. The V end was cut by 0 bases, the J end by 1 base, with 7 bases between. Germline CDR1 and CDR2: MNHEY and SVGAGI. The CDR3 contains 14 residues. In DNA, the CDR3 is TGTGCCAGCAGTTACTCGGAGTGGTCCTACGAGCAGTACTTC. Its protein product is CASSYSEWSYEQYF.

J is TRBJ2-5 and V is TRBV11-3; 7 positions match TRBD1. Germline V gene sequence: CDR1 SGHNT, CDR2 YENEEA. V dropped 4 bases and J dropped 4; count of bases not matched to a gene: 9. The CDR3 spans 15 residues. The CDR3 protein is CASSSHANRGETQYF. The CDR3 DNA is TGTGCCAGCAGCTCCCACGCTAACAGGGGAGAGACCCAGTACTTC.

The chain joins TRBV28 to TRBJ2-5; D is unclear. Germline values: CDR1 MDHEN, CDR2 SYDVKM. V lost 1 base and J lost 1, with 7 bases in between. The CDR3 runs 14 residues. CDR3 DNA sequence: TGTGCCAGCAGTTTATCTCACGGCCAAGAGACCCAGTACTTC. It yields the protein CASSLSHGQETQYF. Full variable domain (outside the CDR3, taken from reference TRBV28 and TRBJ2-5): DVKVTQSSRYLVKRTGEKVFLECVQDMDHENMFWYRQDPGLGLRLIYFSYDVKMKEKGDIPEGYSVSREKKERFSLILESASTNQTSMYLCASSLSHGQETQYFGPGTRLLVL.

V gene TRBV14 combines with J gene TRBJ2-7, with D possibly TRBD2 on 5 matching bases. Trimming removed 2 bases from V and 2 bases from J, with 13 bases in between. This CDR3 region has 15 residues. The V gene's germline CDR1 is SGHDN and CDR2 FVKESK. CDR3 protein: CASSQLTRLTYEQYF. CDR3 in DNA: TGTGCCAGCAGCCAACTAACCAGACTAACCTACGAGCAGTACTTC.

The chain uses TRBV25-1 and TRBJ1-1; D may be TRBD1 (6 bases). From germline, CDR1 is MGHDK and CDR2 SYGVNS. This CDR3 is built from 15 residues. V was pared by 4 bases and J by 6 bases, with 18 bases between. The CDR3 sequence is CASSGYGQSNAEAFF. CDR3 coding DNA: TGTGCCAGCAGTGGGTATGGACAGTCTAACGCTGAAGCTTTCTTT.

The chain links TRBV30 to TRBJ1-2, with 9 bases identical to TRBD1. There are 13 residues in the CDR3. From germline, CDR1 is GTSNPN and CDR2 SVGIG (reference sequence). Trimming at V came to 7 bases and at J to 2 bases, leaving 5 bases not matched to a gene. The chain's CDR3 is CAFGTGRNYGYTF. The CDR3 DNA reads as TGTGCCTTCGGGACAGGGAGGAACTATGGCTACACCTTC. The entire variable domain, with the rest obtained from reference TRBV30 and TRBJ1-2, is as follows: SQTIHQWPATLVQPVGSPLSLECTVEGTSNPNLYWYRQAAGRGLQLLFYSVGIGQISSEVPQNLSASRPQDRQFILSSKKLLLSDSGFYLCAFGTGRNYGYTFGSGTRLTVV.

This clone was seen a single time. The gene calls are TRBV6-5 and TRBJ2-7; TRBD2 matches at 9 bases. V shed 7 bases and J 0 bases; nucleotides not matched to a gene: 4. The CDR3 consists of 14 residues. Per germline, CDR1 MNHEY and CDR2 SVGAGI. CDR3 residues: CASTVAGASYEQYF. The CDR3 nucleotides read TGTGCCAGCACGGTAGCGGGAGCCTCCTACGAGCAGTACTTC.

The gene calls are TRBV5-1 and TRBJ1-4; 8 nucleotides align to TRBD1. This CDR3 has 15 amino acids. J gave up 4 bases and V 3 bases, and 5 bases lay outside the gene matches. Germline-derived CDR1 and CDR2 are SGHRS and YFSETQ. The DNA for the CDR3 is TGCGCCAGCAGCTCACGACAGGGGCTTAATGAAAAACTGTTTTTT. Encoded protein: CASSSRQGLNEKLFF.

The chain couples TRBV12-5 to TRBJ2-3; TRBD1 aligns across 7 bases. This CDR3 is built from 15 residues. V lost 5 bases to trimming and J lost 0 bases; unmatched junction nucleotides: 5. Looked up from germline, CDR1 is LGHNT and CDR2 is FRNRAP. The CDR3 here is CASGPGTVSTDTQYF. The CDR3 region has the DNA TGTGCTAGTGGTCCCGGGACAGTGAGCACAGATACGCAGTATTTT.

The chain carries TRBV29-1 and TRBJ1-1; D remains ambiguous. Germline CDR1 and CDR2: SQVTM and ANQGSEA. V lost 3 bases, J lost 5 bases, and 13 bases lay in between. CDR3 size: 13 residues. The CDR3 coding sequence is TGCAGCGTTGAGGGCGGTTCGGGGACTGAAGCTTTCTTT. Translating gives CSVEGGSGTEAFF.

The CDR3 protein is CASSPPRGNTIYF. Here the CDR3 DNA reads TGTGCCAGCAGCCCCCCCCGTGGAAACACCATATATTTT. The rearrangement links TRBV6-5 to TRBJ1-3, with no clear D. This CDR3 has 13 amino acids. Germline assignment: CDR1 MNHEY and CDR2 SVGAGI. Trimming left V 6 bases short and J 3 bases short, with 9 bases between.

The V call is TRBV9, the J call TRBJ2-7; 8 nucleotides line up with TRBD2. This CDR3 spans 15 amino acids. Unmatched junction bases numbered 5, after V lost 0 bases and J lost 3 bases. Germline V lookup: CDR1 SGDLS, CDR2 YYNGEE. The CDR3 here is CASSVDGSGVYEQYF. The CDR3, as DNA: TGTGCCAGCAGCGTAGATGGTAGCGGGGTCTACGAGCAGTACTTC.

This chain joins TRBV7-2 and TRBJ1-5, with TRBD1 matching 9 bases. The CDR3 loop spans 15 amino acids. Trimming took 5 bases from V and 2 from J; bases not matched to a gene: 4. The V gene's germline CDR1 is SGHTA and CDR2 FQGNSA. CDR3 in amino acids: CASSLNRGRNQPQHF. The DNA of the CDR3 is TGTGCCAGCAGCCTGAACAGGGGGCGCAATCAGCCCCAGCATTTT. Drawing the rest from reference TRBV7-2 and TRBJ1-5, the complete variable domain is GAGVSQSPSNKVTEKGKDVELRCDPISGHTALYWYRQSLGQGLEFLIYFQGNSAPDKSGLPSDRFSAERTGGSVSTLTIQRTQQEDSAVYLCASSLNRGRNQPQHFGDGTRLSIL.

This clone was seen once. V usage is TRBV30 and J usage is TRBJ2-7, with D perhaps matching TRBD2 (6 bases). The V and J ends lost 0 bases and 0 bases respectively, with 15 bases between them. CDR3 length: 16 residues. Germline V CDR1 and CDR2: GTSNPN, SVGIG (reference sequence). The CDR3 DNA sequence: TGTGCCTGGAGTGTACCCGGAGGGAGTTACTCCTACGAGCAGTACTTC. Protein: CAWSVPGGSYSYEQYF.

The CDR3 nucleotides read TGTGCCTGGACACCGGGACTAGCGGGACGGGGGGGGACGCAGTATTTT. Translating it yields CAWTPGLAGRGGTQYF. The chain has TRBV30 and TRBJ2-3; 13 bases align to TRBD2. V lost 4 bases to trimming and J lost 9 bases; unmatched junction nucleotides: 13. The CDR3 is made up of 16 amino acids. From germline, CDR1 is GTSNPN and CDR2 SVGIG (reference sequence). The variable domain in full, with the rest retrieved from reference TRBV30 and TRBJ2-3, is SQTIHQWPATLVQPVGSPLSLECTVEGTSNPNLYWYRQAAGRGLQLLFYSVGIGQISSEVPQNLSASRPQDRQFILSSKKLLLSDSGFYLCAWTPGLAGRGGTQYFGPGTRLTVL.

This clone has more than one count but fewer than ten. This chain connects TRBV4-1 to TRBJ1-1, with 11 bases matching TRBD1. J lost 1 base, V lost 8 bases, and 0 bases had no gene match. The CDR3 is made up of 13 amino acids. Germline CDR1 MGHRA, CDR2 YSYEKL. The CDR3 DNA sequence: TGCGCCAGCGGACAGGGGGCGAACACTGAAGCTTTCTTT. Its protein product is CASGQGANTEAFF.

V gene TRBV10-3 combines with J gene TRBJ1-1; D is unresolved. With 8 bases removed from V and 1 base from J, the gap between germline ends came to 20 bases. CDR1 is ENHRY and CDR2 is SYGVKD in the germline V gene. This CDR3 contains 16 residues. CDR3 amino acids: CAIGEGVDIGNTEAFF. The CDR3, as DNA: TGTGCCATCGGGGAGGGCGTTGATATAGGGAACACTGAAGCTTTCTTT.

The CDR3: CASRLGSSGNTIYF. Written as DNA, the CDR3 is TGTGCCAGCAGGCTCGGTTCCTCTGGAAACACCATATATTTT. V is TRBV6-5 and J is TRBJ1-3, with no clear D. CDR1 and CDR2 (germline): MNHEY, SVGAGI. The CDR3 is 14 residues long. Trimming removed 6 bases at V and 0 bases at J, with 9 bases between.

The DNA of the CDR3 is TGCGCCAGCAGCCCCTGGCCAGGGGGCGCGTCCGGGGAGCTGTTTTTT. It codes for CASSPWPGGASGELFF. This sequence joins TRBV4-1 and TRBJ2-2; 8 bases line up with TRBD1. CDR3 length: 16 residues. Per the germline V gene, CDR1 is MGHRA and CDR2 is YSYEKL. Losses at the gene ends were 4 bases for V and 6 bases for J; bases not matched to a gene: 10.

The sample holds one count of this clone. The rearrangement joins TRBV2 to TRBJ2-7; TRBD2 matches at 10 bases. The CDR3 is 16 residues long. Germline CDR1 and CDR2: SNHLY and FYNNEI. V trimming: 2 bases; J trimming: 3 bases; junction bases outside the gene matches: 7. CDR3 nucleotides: TGTGCCAGCAGTGAACGGGTGCTAGCGGGGGACTACGAGCAGTACTTC. Protein product: CASSERVLAGDYEQYF. The whole variable domain, remainder taken from reference TRBV2 and TRBJ2-7, is EPEVTQTPSHQVTQMGQEVILRCVPISNHLYFYWYRQILGQKVEFLVSFYNNEISEKSEIFDDQFSVERPDGSNFTLKIRSTKLEDSAMYFCASSERVLAGDYEQYFGPGTRLTVT.

The chain employs TRBV2 and TRBJ1-2; D gene ambiguous. CDR1 and CDR2 (germline): SNHLY, FYNNEI. The CDR3 consists of 12 residues. V was clipped by 2 bases and J by 8 bases, with 9 bases between them. The CDR3 reads CASSERPLGYTF. The CDR3 DNA sequence: TGTGCCAGCAGTGAAAGGCCACTAGGCTACACCTTC.

The V gene is TRBV30, the J gene TRBJ1-1; D might be TRBD1 (5 bases). The germline gives CDR1 GTSNPN, CDR2 SVGIG (reference sequence). The CDR3 has 15 amino acids. The germline V and J ends were trimmed by 1 base and 3 bases, with 15 bases remaining between them. CDR3 nucleotides: TGTGCCTGGAGTGGGGGGATGCGGGGAGACACTGAAGCTTTCTTT. It encodes CAWSGGMRGDTEAFF.